The 24 T cell receptor beta chains below were found in one sample sequenced in a study of CD8 T cells in ankylosing spondylitis. Study results and limitations: A TCR beta motif of 8 or 9 highly homologous variants appeared characteristic of ankylosing spondylitis blood.

These receptors lack a known antigen. TCRdb passed the 5' RACE reads through MiXCR, listing each CDR3 protein once. Of approximately 500,000 distinct CDR3 sequences listed, roughly 13% were seen once; the top ten hold almost 7%. Sequencing was performed on blood, either unsorted or a sorted T cell fraction (not recorded which). The receptors come from a male donor with ankylosing spondylitis.

This clonotype has only a few counts. The chain has TRBV5-6 and TRBJ1-1, with a possible D match to TRBD1 (6 bases). The CDR3 is made up of 17 amino acids. CDR1 is SGHDT and CDR2 is YYEEEE in the germline V gene. V was trimmed by 0 bases and J by 1 base, leaving 16 bases between them. The CDR3 loop reads CASSLDTGNVPNTEAFF. The DNA of the CDR3 is TGTGCCAGCAGCTTGGATACAGGGAATGTTCCGAACACTGAAGCTTTCTTT.

This clonotype showed up just a few times. The chain recombines TRBV12-3 or TRBV12-4 with TRBJ1-1; 10 bases agree with TRBD1. CDR3 length: 16 residues. Trimming took 5 bases from V and 5 from J; bases not matched to a gene: 11. In DNA form, the CDR3 reads TGTGCCAGCAGTGGGGGGTCCGGGACAGGGGAAACTGAAGCTTTCTTT. This encodes CASSGGSGTGETEAFF.

J is TRBJ1-2 and V is TRBV7-2; the D is unclear. Germline V CDR1 and CDR2: SGHTA, FQGNSA. CDR3 length equals 14 residues. The V gene lost 4 bases and the J gene lost 6 bases, with 15 bases spanning the gap. CDR3 nucleotide sequence: TGTGCCAGCAGCTCATCAATCGCTGTGGATGGCTACACCTTC. It codes for CASSSSIAVDGYTF.

This clonotype was counted a few times. The chain is built from TRBV11-1 and TRBJ2-3; TRBD2 aligns across 13 bases. CDR1 SGHAT and CDR2 FQDESV come from the germline V gene (reference sequence). V lost 1 base to trimming and J lost 3 bases; unmatched junction nucleotides: 10. The length of the CDR3 is 19 residues. CDR3 DNA: TGTGCCAGCAGCTTAGACGTTTTTCCGGGACTAGCGGGGACAGATACGCAGTATTTT. Encoded protein: CASSLDVFPGLAGTDTQYF.

The count of this clonotype is one. V and J are TRBV6-5 and TRBJ1-2, with no clear D. Trimming took 0 bases from V and 5 from J, leaving 7 bases between them. CDR1 is MNHEY and CDR2 is SVGAGI in the germline V gene. The length of the CDR3 is 13 residues. CDR3: CASSYSRGYGYTF. In DNA, the CDR3 is TGTGCCAGCAGTTACTCACGGGGATATGGCTACACCTTC.

V is TRBV6-6 and J is TRBJ1-1; TRBD1 agrees at 8 bases. V shed 6 bases and J 7 bases; nucleotides not matched to a gene: 4. CDR3 size: 12 residues. Germline-derived CDR1 and CDR2 are MNHNY and SVGAGI (reference sequence). The CDR3 DNA follows: TGTGCCAGCAGAGCACAGGGGGTTGAAGCTTTCTTT. It is translated as CASRAQGVEAFF.

This clonotype was seen at least ten times. This chain uses TRBV20-1 with TRBJ1-3; a possible D gene is TRBD1 (6 bases). The V gene's germline CDR1 is DFQATT and CDR2 SNEGSKA (reference sequence). CDR3 length: 13 residues. Trimming took 4 bases from V and 7 from J, leaving 14 bases between them. In DNA, the CDR3 is TGCAGTGCTACAACCGGGACATACAACACCATATATTTT. Amino acids: CSATTGTYNTIYF.

In its sample, this clonotype was seen a few times. This chain connects TRBV29-1 to TRBJ1-1, with D unclear. There are 13 residues in the CDR3. Germline V lookup: CDR1 SQVTM, CDR2 ANQGSEA. The germline V and J ends were trimmed by 1 base and 0 bases, with 6 bases remaining between them. CDR3 nucleotide sequence: TGCAGCGTTGAAGGACTGCTGAACACTGAAGCTTTCTTT. The encoded protein is CSVEGLLNTEAFF.

The chain combines TRBV16 with TRBJ1-5, with a possible D match to TRBD1 (5 bases). V was shortened by 0 bases and J by 0 bases, with 9 bases between the two germline ends. Germline CDR1 and CDR2: KGHSY and FQNENV. The CDR3 contains 16 residues. The CDR3: CASSQSRGGSNQPQHF. The CDR3, as DNA: TGTGCCAGCAGCCAATCGAGGGGCGGTAGCAATCAGCCCCAGCATTTT.

In its sample, this clonotype was seen a few times. The J gene is TRBJ2-7, the V gene TRBV7-8; 8 nucleotides align to TRBD2. Trimming at V came to 5 bases and at J to 1 base, leaving 13 bases not matched to a gene. The germline CDR1 and CDR2 sequences are SGHVS and FQNEAQ. The CDR3 totals 17 residues. For the CDR3, the DNA is TGTGCCAGCAGCCCGTTAGGGTATATAGCGGGATCCTACGAGCAGTACTTC. It codes for CASSPLGYIAGSYEQYF. The whole variable domain, remainder taken from reference TRBV7-8 and TRBJ2-7, is GAGVSQSPRYKVAKRGQDVALRCDPISGHVSLFWYQQALGQGPEFLTYFQNEAQLDKSGLPSDRFFAERPEGSVSTLKIQRTQQEDSAVYLCASSPLGYIAGSYEQYFGPGTRLTVT.

This clonotype was detected a few times. This rearrangement joins TRBV5-1 to TRBJ1-4; unclear D gene. The CDR3 has 13 residues. V gave up 4 bases and J gave up 5 bases, with 9 bases separating them. Per germline, CDR1 SGHRS and CDR2 YFSETQ. This CDR3 is CASSLRENEKLFF. The CDR3 nucleotides read TGCGCCAGCAGCCTACGGGAGAATGAAAAACTGTTTTTT. Complete variable domain (other parts from reference TRBV5-1 and TRBJ1-4): KAGVTQTPRYLIKTRGQQVTLSCSPISGHRSVSWYQQTPGQGLQFLFEYFSETQRNKGNFPGRFSGRQFSNSRSEMNVSTLELGDSALYLCASSLRENEKLFFGSGTQLSVL.

The chain couples TRBV15 to TRBJ2-7; D is unclear. Germline V gene data show CDR1 as LNHNV and CDR2 as YYDKDF (reference sequence). CDR3 length: 14 residues. The V end was cut by 0 bases, the J end by 0 bases, with 6 bases between. The CDR3 loop is CATSRDRISYEQYF. The CDR3 region has the DNA TGTGCCACCAGCAGAGATCGTATCTCCTACGAGCAGTACTTC.

This clonotype was picked up a small number of times. The rearrangement uses TRBV11-2 and TRBJ2-2; D remains unclear. Trimming left V 8 bases short and J 4 bases short, with 17 bases between. The CDR3 has 15 residues. Germline V gives CDR1 SGHAT, CDR2 FQNNGV. CDR3: CASAPSLGSTGELFF. The CDR3 DNA sequence: TGTGCCAGCGCTCCTTCCCTTGGGTCCACCGGGGAGCTGTTTTTT.

This sequence joins TRBV18 and TRBJ2-3; 11 bases fit TRBD2. Trimming cost V 6 bases and J 6 bases; bases outside gene matches: 20. The CDR3 is made up of 19 amino acids. Germline lookup yields CDR1 KGHSH and CDR2 LQKENI. The CDR3 sequence is CASSPRTSGPLTHQDTQYF. The CDR3 DNA is TGTGCCAGCTCGCCTCGGACTAGCGGGCCATTAACCCATCAGGATACGCAGTATTTT.

This clonotype was counted between two and nine times. This chain uses TRBV7-8 with TRBJ2-2; 9 bases line up with TRBD1. The germline V gene encodes CDR1 SGHVS and CDR2 FQNEAQ. CDR3 size: 16 residues. Trimming cost V 1 base and J 7 bases; bases outside gene matches: 7. CDR3 region: CASSLVQGAFGGELFF. As DNA, the CDR3 is TGTGCCAGCAGCTTAGTACAGGGGGCGTTTGGCGGGGAGCTGTTTTTT. The full variable domain, rest sourced from reference TRBV7-8 and TRBJ2-2, is GAGVSQSPRYKVAKRGQDVALRCDPISGHVSLFWYQQALGQGPEFLTYFQNEAQLDKSGLPSDRFFAERPEGSVSTLKIQRTQQEDSAVYLCASSLVQGAFGGELFFGEGSRLTVL.

The sample holds a few counts of this clonotype. The rearrangement uses TRBV14 and TRBJ2-1, with 9 bases fitting TRBD1. The junction had 10 bases not matched to a gene; V was cut back by 3 bases and J by 4 bases. The CDR3 is 17 amino acids. Germline V lookup: CDR1 SGHDN, CDR2 FVKESK. CDR3 loop: CASSHINGGTGYNEQFF. The CDR3 DNA reads TGTGCCAGCAGCCACATAAACGGCGGGACAGGGTACAATGAGCAGTTCTTC.

This clonotype turned up a few times. The DNA of the CDR3 is TGCGCCAGCAGCCTCCCCGGGGTAGCGACGAGCTCCTACAATGAGCAGTTCTTC. Residues: CASSLPGVATSSYNEQFF. This sequence joins TRBV5-1 and TRBJ2-1; D might be TRBD2 (5 bases). Germline V CDR1 and CDR2: SGHRS, YFSETQ. Deletions cut 4 bases from V and 0 bases from J, with 20 bases between. There are 18 residues in the CDR3. Full variable domain (outside the CDR3, taken from reference TRBV5-1 and TRBJ2-1): KAGVTQTPRYLIKTRGQQVTLSCSPISGHRSVSWYQQTPGQGLQFLFEYFSETQRNKGNFPGRFSGRQFSNSRSEMNVSTLELGDSALYLCASSLPGVATSSYNEQFFGPGTRLTVL.

Here the CDR3 DNA reads TGTGCCACCAGTGACTCTACCGGGACAGTAAATGAAAAACTGTTTTTT. This sequence encodes CATSDSTGTVNEKLFF. The rearrangement uses TRBV24-1 and TRBJ1-4; 7 positions match TRBD1. Per the germline V gene, CDR1 is KGHDR and CDR2 is SFDVKD. The CDR3 loop spans 16 amino acids. The junction had 9 bases not matched to a gene; V was cut back by 4 bases and J by 5 bases.

Many counts were recorded for this clonotype. V is TRBV7-9 and J is TRBJ2-3; no reliable D call. The CDR3 loop spans 12 amino acids. The germline V and J ends were trimmed by 5 bases and 3 bases, with 6 bases remaining between them. Germline CDR1 SEHNR, CDR2 FQNEAQ (reference sequence). CDR3 coding DNA: TGTGCCAGCAGCCGAGAAACAGATACGCAGTATTTT. It specifies CASSRETDTQYF.

This rearrangement joins TRBV12-3 or TRBV12-4 to TRBJ1-4, with D unclear. V lost 8 bases to trimming and J lost 8 bases, with 12 bases between them. The CDR3 is 12 residues long. For the CDR3, the DNA is TGTGCCAGCGTGGACTTTGGCGAAAAACTGTTTTTT. Protein: CASVDFGEKLFF.

The V and J genes are TRBV10-1 and TRBJ2-1, with no clear D. Germline V lookup: CDR1 WNHNN, CDR2 SYGVQD (reference sequence). With 3 bases removed from V and 7 bases from J, the gap between germline ends came to 13 bases. The CDR3 runs to 14 residues. CDR3 DNA sequence: TGCGCCAGCAGTGACCTCGGCACTATTAATGAGCAGTTCTTC. Its translation: CASSDLGTINEQFF.

The chain employs TRBV2 and TRBJ1-5; no definite D call. Per germline, CDR1 SNHLY and CDR2 FYNNEI. The V end was cut by 1 base, the J end by 10 bases, with 17 bases between. This CDR3 has 15 amino acids. The CDR3 nucleotides read TGTGCCAGCAGTGAAGAGGCCACCTCGGGCTATCCCCAGCATTTT. It encodes CASSEEATSGYPQHF.

This clonotype occurred a few times. The genes are TRBV4-2 and TRBJ1-1; D not certain. CDR3 length equals 13 residues. Looked up from germline, CDR1 is LGHNA and CDR2 is YNFKEQ. Trimming left V 0 bases short and J 11 bases short, with 13 bases between. CDR3 nucleotide sequence: TGTGCCAGCAGCCAAGATCCCGAATCGCATGCTTTCTTT. Residues: CASSQDPESHAFF.

CDR3 DNA sequence: TGCGCCAGCAGTGCGGGCAGGGGGACTTACGAGCAGTACTTC. This codes for CASSAGRGTYEQYF. The chain combines TRBV10-1 with TRBJ2-7; D is perhaps TRBD1 (7 bases). V was shortened by 4 bases and J by 4 bases, with 14 bases between the two germline ends. The CDR3 contains 14 residues. Germline CDR1 reads WNHNN; CDR2 reads SYGVQD (reference sequence).